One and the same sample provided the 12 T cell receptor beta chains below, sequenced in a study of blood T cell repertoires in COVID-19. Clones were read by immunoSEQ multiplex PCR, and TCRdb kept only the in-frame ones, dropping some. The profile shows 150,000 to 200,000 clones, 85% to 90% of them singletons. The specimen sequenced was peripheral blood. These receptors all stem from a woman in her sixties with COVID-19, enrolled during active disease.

In nucleotides, the CDR3 is TGTGCCAGCAGTTTTTTTAGCGGGAGACGGGGCAATGAGCAGTTCTTC. It codes for CASSFFSGRRGNEQFF. J is TRBJ2-1 and V is TRBV27, with 9 bases fitting TRBD2. The germline V gene has CDR1 MNHEY and CDR2 SMNVEV (reference sequence). This CDR3 is built from 16 residues. After removal of 3 bases from V and 6 bases from J, the junction contained 9 bases not matched to a gene.

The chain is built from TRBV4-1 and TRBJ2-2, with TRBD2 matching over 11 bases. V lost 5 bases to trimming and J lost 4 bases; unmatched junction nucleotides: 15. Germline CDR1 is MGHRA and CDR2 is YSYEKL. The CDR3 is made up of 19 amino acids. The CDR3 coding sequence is TGCGCCAGCAGCGCCTACCATAGCGGGAGGGCCCAGGGCACCGGGGAGCTGTTTTTT. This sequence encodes CASSAYHSGRAQGTGELFF.

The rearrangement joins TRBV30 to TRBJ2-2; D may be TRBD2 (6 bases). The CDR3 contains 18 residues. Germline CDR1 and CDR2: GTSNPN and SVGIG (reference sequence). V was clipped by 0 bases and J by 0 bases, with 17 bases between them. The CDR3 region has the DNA TGTGCCTGGAGTGTACTACGGAGGGTAATCGCGAACACCGGGGAGCTGTTTTTT. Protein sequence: CAWSVLRRVIANTGELFF.

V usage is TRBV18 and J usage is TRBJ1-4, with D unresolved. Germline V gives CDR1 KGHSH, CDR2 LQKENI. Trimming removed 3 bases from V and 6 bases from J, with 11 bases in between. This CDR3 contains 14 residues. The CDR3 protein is CASSPLGRHEKLFF. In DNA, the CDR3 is TGTGCCAGCTCACCGCTGGGCAGGCATGAAAAACTGTTTTTT.

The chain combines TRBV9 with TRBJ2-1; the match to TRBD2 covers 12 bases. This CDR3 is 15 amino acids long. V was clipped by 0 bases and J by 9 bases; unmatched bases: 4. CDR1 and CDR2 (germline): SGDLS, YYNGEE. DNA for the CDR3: TGTGCCAGCAGCGTAGAAGCTAGCGGGAGGGGTGAGCAGTTCTTC. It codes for CASSVEASGRGEQFF.

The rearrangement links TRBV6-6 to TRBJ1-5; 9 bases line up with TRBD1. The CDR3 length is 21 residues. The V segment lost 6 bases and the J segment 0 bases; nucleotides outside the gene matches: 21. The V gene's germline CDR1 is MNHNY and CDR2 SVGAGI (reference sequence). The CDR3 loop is CASSLRNELDRGLFSNQPQHF. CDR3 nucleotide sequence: TGTGCCAGCAGCCTACGGAATGAATTGGACAGGGGTTTATTTAGCAATCAGCCCCAGCATTTT.

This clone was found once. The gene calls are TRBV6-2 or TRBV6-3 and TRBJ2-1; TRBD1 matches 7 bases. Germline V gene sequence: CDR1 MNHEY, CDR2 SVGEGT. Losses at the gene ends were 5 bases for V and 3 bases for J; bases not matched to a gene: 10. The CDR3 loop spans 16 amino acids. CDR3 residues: CASSPGTVSLYNEQFF. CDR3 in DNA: TGTGCCAGCAGTCCCGGGACAGTCTCTCTCTACAATGAGCAGTTCTTC.

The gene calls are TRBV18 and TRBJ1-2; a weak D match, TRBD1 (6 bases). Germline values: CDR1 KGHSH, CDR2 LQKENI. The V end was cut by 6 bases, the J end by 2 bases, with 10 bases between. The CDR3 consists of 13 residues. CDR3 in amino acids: CASSLQGNYGYTF. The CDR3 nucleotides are TGTGCCAGCTCCCTCCAGGGGAACTATGGCTACACCTTC.

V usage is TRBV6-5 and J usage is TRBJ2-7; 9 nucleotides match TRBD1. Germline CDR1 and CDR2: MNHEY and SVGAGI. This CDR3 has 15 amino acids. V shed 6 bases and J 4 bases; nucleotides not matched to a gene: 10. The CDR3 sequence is CASRPTGTGQYEQYF. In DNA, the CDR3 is TGTGCCAGCAGGCCGACCGGGACAGGGCAGTACGAGCAGTACTTC.

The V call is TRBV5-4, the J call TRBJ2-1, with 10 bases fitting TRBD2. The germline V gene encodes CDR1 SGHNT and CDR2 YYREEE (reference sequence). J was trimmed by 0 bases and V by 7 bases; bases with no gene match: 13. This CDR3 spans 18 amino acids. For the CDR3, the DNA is TGTGCCAGCCACTGGAGGGGAGCGGGAGGGAGCTCCTACAATGAGCAGTTCTTC. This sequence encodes CASHWRGAGGSSYNEQFF.

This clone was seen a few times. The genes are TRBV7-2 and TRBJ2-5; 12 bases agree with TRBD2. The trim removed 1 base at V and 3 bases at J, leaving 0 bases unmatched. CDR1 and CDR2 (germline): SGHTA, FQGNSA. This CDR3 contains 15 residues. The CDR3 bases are TGTGCCAGCAGCTTAGGGACTAGCGGGAAAGAGACCCAGTACTTC. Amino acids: CASSLGTSGKETQYF.

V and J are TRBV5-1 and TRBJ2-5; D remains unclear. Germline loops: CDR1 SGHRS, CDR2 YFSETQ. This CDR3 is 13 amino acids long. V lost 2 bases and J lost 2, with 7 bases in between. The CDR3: CASSLVQQETQYF. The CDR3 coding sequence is TGCGCCAGCAGCTTAGTACAGCAAGAGACCCAGTACTTC.